The present TCR beta chain was sequenced within a study of a mutant IDH1 vaccine in newly diagnosed glioma. Looking at the study overall: Patients received vaccination from 4-6 weeks after radiotherapy alone, or with temozolomide cycles.

Time point reported: week 47, end of study. Topical imiquimod was applied with each vaccine dose, which held 300 ug of mutant IDH1 20-mer peptide. Worth noting for this clone: Its antigen is unidentified.

The V gene lost 4 bases and the J gene lost 0 bases, with 6 bases spanning the gap. This CDR3 contains 13 residues. Germline V gene lookup returns CDR1 LNHNV and CDR2 YYDKDF (reference sequence). The repertoire was sequenced with immunoSEQ multiplex PCR; TCRdb's copy has only in-frame clones and lacks some. The sample comprises 40,000 or so clones, around 82% of which are singletons, and 18% rests with the top ten. Study-wide findings and caveats: Altogether, about 95% of patients exhibited vaccine-induced immune responses. Variations in leading peripheral T cell clonotypes appeared to have no connection with pseudoprogression.

This clonotype originated in a man aged 18 to 35 with glioma. Some clones in this sample may be carry-over from other donors' samples. The starting material was PBMCs, obtained from a glioma patient whose treatment included an IDH1 peptide vaccine. The chain uses TRBV15 and TRBJ1-2; no reliable D call. CDR3 protein: CATSKGANYGYTF. CDR3 bases: TGTGCCACCAGCAAGGGAGCTAACTATGGCTACACCTTC.